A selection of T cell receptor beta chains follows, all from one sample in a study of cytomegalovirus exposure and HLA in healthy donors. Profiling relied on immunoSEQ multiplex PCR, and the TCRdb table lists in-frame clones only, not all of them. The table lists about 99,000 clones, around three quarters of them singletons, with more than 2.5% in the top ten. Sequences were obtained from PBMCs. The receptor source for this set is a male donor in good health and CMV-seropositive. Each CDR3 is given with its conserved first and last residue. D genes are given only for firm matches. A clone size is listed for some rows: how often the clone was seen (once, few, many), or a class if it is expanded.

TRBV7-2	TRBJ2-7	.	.	CASSLATSEQYF	TGTGCCAGCAGCTTAGCGACTAGCGAGCAGTACTTC
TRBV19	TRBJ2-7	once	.	CASRPQDSYEQYF	TGTGCCAGTAGGCCACAGGATTCCTACGAGCAGTACTTC
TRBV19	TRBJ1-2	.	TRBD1	CASRPRPGTGGLYGYTF	TGTGCCAGTAGGCCTCGCCCTGGGACAGGGGGCCTCTATGGCTACACCTTC
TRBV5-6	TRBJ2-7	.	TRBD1	CASSSRDRGGEQYF	TGTGCCAGCAGCTCCCGGGACAGGGGAGGAGAGCAGTACTTC
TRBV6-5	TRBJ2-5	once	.	CASSYSQGKETQYF	TGTGCCAGCAGTTATAGTCAGGGAAAAGAGACCCAGTACTTC
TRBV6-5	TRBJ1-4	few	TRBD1	CASSSTGGRTNEKLFF	TGTGCCAGCAGTTCCACAGGGGGCCGGACTAATGAAAAACTGTTTTTT
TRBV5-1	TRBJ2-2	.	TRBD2	CASSLRTSGANTGELFF	TGCGCCAGCAGCTTAAGGACTAGCGGGGCGAACACCGGGGAGCTGTTTTTT
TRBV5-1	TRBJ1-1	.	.	CASNPTGVYAEAFF	TGCGCCAGCAACCCGACCGGGGTGTACGCTGAAGCTTTCTTT
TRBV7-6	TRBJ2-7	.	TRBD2	CASSLEAGGPYEQYF	TGTGCCAGCAGCTTAGAAGCGGGGGGTCCCTACGAGCAGTACTTC
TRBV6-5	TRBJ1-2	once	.	CATLTGTTEDYGYTF	TGTGCCACTCTAACCGGGACTACGGAGGACTATGGCTACACCTTC
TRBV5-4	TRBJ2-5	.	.	CASSARGQETQYF	TGTGCCAGCAGCGCCCGGGGCCAAGAGACCCAGTACTTC
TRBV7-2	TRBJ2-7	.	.	CASSLARGNSYEQYF	TGTGCCAGCAGCTTAGCGAGGGGGAACTCCTACGAGCAGTACTTC